One and the same sample provided the 2 T cell receptor beta chains below, sequenced in a study of blood T cell repertoires in COVID-19. Clones were sequenced by immunoSEQ multiplex PCR, and TCRdb holds only the in-frame ones, with some missing. The profile covers approximately 480,000 clones, with about nine tenths appearing a single time and roughly 0.72% taken by the ten largest. The material sequenced was PBMCs or T cells enriched from blood (not recorded which). Source of these receptors: a woman aged 18-35 years who had recovered from COVID-19.

The chain carries TRBV28 and TRBJ1-1; the match to TRBD1 covers 10 bases. Per germline, CDR1 MDHEN and CDR2 SYDVKM. Trimming at V came to 6 bases and at J to 6 bases, leaving 10 bases not matched to a gene. CDR3 size: 15 residues. CDR3 residues: CASSPSDRGRSEAFF. Written as DNA, the CDR3 is TGTGCCAGCAGCCCCTCGGACAGGGGGAGGTCTGAAGCTTTCTTT.

The rearrangement links TRBV19 to TRBJ2-5; D remains unclear. The CDR3 sequence is 14 residues long. Between the trimmed V and J ends, which lost 0 bases and 5 bases, there was a span of 10 bases. Germline lookup yields CDR1 LNHDA and CDR2 SQIVND (reference sequence). CDR3 bases: TGTGCCAGTAGTATAGATCGGGTGGATGAGACCCAGTACTTC. This translates into CASSIDRVDETQYF.